This TCR beta chain comes out of a study of blood T cells in healthy people across ages. Donor samples were obtained from healthy Caucasian individuals from Russia, aged 6 to 90. Whole-study findings and limits: Roughly linearly, TCR beta diversity per million T cells fell as age increased.

As regards this clonotype: Its specificity is not known.

J lost 2 bases, V lost 5 bases, and 7 bases had no gene match. CDR1 SEHNR and CDR2 FQNEAQ come from the germline V gene (reference sequence). The CDR3 is 16 amino acids. It was with a sample-barcoded 5' primer and a J-beta primer mix that a second PCR of roughly 6 to 11 cycles was run. TCRdb independently ran MiXCR on the 5' RACE reads; one entry per CDR3 protein. The data show fewer than 800,000 distinct CDR3 sequences, around half seen once. The source is a woman aged 55-69 years in good health. The sequenced sample was blood. The chain uses TRBV7-9 and TRBJ1-5; TRBD1 agrees at 9 bases. The CDR3 sequence: CASSPDRGAGNQPQHF. As DNA, the CDR3 is TGTGCCAGCAGCCCAGACAGGGGGGCTGGCAATCAGCCCCAGCATTTT.